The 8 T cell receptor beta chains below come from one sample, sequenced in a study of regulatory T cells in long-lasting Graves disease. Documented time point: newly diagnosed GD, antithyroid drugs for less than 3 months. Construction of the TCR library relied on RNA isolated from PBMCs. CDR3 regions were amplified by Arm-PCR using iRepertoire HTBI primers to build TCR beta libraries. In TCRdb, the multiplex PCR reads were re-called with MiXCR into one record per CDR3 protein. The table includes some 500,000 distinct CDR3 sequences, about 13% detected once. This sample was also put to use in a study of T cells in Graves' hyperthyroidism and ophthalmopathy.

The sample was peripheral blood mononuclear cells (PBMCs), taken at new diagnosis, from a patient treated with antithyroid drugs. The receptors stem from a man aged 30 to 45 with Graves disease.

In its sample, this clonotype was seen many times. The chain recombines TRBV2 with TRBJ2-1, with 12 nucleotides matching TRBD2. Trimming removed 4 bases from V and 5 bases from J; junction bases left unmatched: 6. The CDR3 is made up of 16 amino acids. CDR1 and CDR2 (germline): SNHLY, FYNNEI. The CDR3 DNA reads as TGTGCCAGCAGTGGACTAGCGGGAGCTCTGGACAATGAGCAGTTCTTC. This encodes CASSGLAGALDNEQFF.

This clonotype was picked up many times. CDR3 sequence (DNA): TGTGCCAGCAGCCAAGCAGTCACGGGGACCTACGAGCAGTACTTC. This sequence encodes CASSQAVTGTYEQYF. This chain links TRBV3-1 with TRBJ2-7, with a tentative D call TRBD2 (5 bases). The V end was cut by 1 base, the J end by 2 bases, with 12 bases between. The CDR3 runs 15 residues. Germline lookup yields CDR1 LGHDT and CDR2 YNNKEL (reference sequence).

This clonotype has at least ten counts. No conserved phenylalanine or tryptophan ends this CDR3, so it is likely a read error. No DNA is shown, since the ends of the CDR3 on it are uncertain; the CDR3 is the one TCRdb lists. The CDR3 protein is CSVAGTSGTAY. The chain joins TRBV29-1 to TRBJ2-1; TRBD2, the D gene given by the table, was not confirmed from the DNA. CDR1 and CDR2 from the germline V gene are SQVTM and ANQGSEA. The CDR3 is 11 amino acids long, termini counted.

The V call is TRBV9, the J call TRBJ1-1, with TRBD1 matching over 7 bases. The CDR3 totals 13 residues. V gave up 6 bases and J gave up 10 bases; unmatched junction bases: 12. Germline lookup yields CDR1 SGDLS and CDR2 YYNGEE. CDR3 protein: CASNQGGGGGAFF. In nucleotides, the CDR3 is TGTGCCAGCAACCAGGGAGGGGGCGGGGGAGCTTTCTTT.

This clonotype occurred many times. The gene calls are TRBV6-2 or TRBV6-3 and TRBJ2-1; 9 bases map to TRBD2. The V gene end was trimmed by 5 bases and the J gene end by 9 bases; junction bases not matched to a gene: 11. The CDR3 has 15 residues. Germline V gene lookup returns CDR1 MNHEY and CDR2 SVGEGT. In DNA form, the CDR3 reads TGTGCCAGCAGTGAAGCGGCTAGCGGGAAGGGTGAGCAGTTCTTC. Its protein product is CASSEAASGKGEQFF.

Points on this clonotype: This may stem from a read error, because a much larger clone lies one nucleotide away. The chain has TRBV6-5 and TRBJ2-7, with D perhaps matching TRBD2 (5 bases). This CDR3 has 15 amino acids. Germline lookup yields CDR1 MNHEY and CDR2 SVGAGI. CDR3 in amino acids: CAGSYSVGGSYEQYF. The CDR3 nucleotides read TGTGCCGGCAGTTACTCTGTCGGCGGGTCCTACGAGCAGTACTTC.

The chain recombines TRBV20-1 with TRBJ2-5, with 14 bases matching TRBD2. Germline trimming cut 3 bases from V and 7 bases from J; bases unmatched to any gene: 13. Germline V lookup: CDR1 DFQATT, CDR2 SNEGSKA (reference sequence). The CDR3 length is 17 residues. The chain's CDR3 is CSARGVKGLAGEGTQYF. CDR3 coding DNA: TGCAGTGCTAGGGGGGTTAAGGGACTAGCGGGAGAGGGGACCCAGTACTTC.

The CDR3 protein is CASSLRGASTDTQYF. DNA for the CDR3: TGTGCCAGCTCACTGCGGGGTGCTAGCACAGATACGCAGTATTTT. The chain carries TRBV18 and TRBJ2-3; D possibly corresponds to TRBD2 (6 bases). Germline V lookup: CDR1 KGHSH, CDR2 LQKENI. This CDR3 region has 15 residues. The V end was cut by 4 bases, the J end by 0 bases, with 11 bases between.